A selection of T cell receptor beta chains follows, all from one sample in a study of metastatic and nonmetastatic thyroid tumors. Via MiXCR, TCRdb re-called the PCR reads. The sample includes around 5,000 clones, over 25% of them seen just once. Source material: adjacent normal tissue. The receptors originated from a female donor with papillary thyroid cancer or a benign thyroid nodule (not recorded which). Some clones in this sample may be carry-over from other donors' samples. The conserved cysteine and the conserved F or W are not part of the CDR3 here. Fields, in order: J gene, V gene, CDR3 protein.

j_call: TRBJ1-3
v_call: TRBV4-3
cdr3_aa: ASSQSDSRSSGNTIY

j_call: TRBJ2-1
v_call: TRBV2
cdr3_aa: ASSYWTGDEQF

j_call: TRBJ1-2
v_call: TRBV12-3/TRBV12-4
cdr3_aa: AVGHPNYGYT

j_call: TRBJ2-1
v_call: TRBV6-1
cdr3_aa: ASSELGANEQF

j_call: TRBJ1-1
v_call: TRBV6-2/TRBV6-3
cdr3_aa: ASSYNTGHTEAF

j_call: TRBJ1-3
v_call: TRBV3-1
cdr3_aa: ASSRRTGSGNTIY

j_call: TRBJ2-7
v_call: TRBV6-1
cdr3_aa: ASSEVWGYEQY

j_call: TRBJ1-4
v_call: TRBV6-1
cdr3_aa: ASSAGTVLQGEKLF

j_call: TRBJ1-1
v_call: TRBV30
cdr3_aa: AWWQTPRGAF

j_call: TRBJ2-1
v_call: TRBV11-3
cdr3_aa: ASSPRAGGYNEQF

j_call: TRBJ2-7
v_call: TRBV20-1
cdr3_aa: SARDLRSSYEQY

j_call: TRBJ1-2
v_call: TRBV6-1
cdr3_aa: ASSESNRGRYT

j_call: TRBJ1-3
v_call: TRBV28
cdr3_aa: ASSSRRLSRGNTIY

j_call: TRBJ2-7
v_call: TRBV30
cdr3_aa: AWSPAYEQY

j_call: TRBJ2-7
v_call: TRBV6-5
cdr3_aa: ASSYSSGIYEQY

j_call: TRBJ2-5
v_call: TRBV7-9
cdr3_aa: ASSSTDRGEETQY

j_call: TRBJ1-2
v_call: TRBV20-1
cdr3_aa: SASPATGTGEHGYT

j_call: TRBJ1-4
v_call: TRBV12-3/TRBV12-4
cdr3_aa: ASSGEGLLLNEKLF

j_call: TRBJ1-1
v_call: TRBV7-9
cdr3_aa: ASSERGPENTEAF

j_call: TRBJ1-1
v_call: TRBV6-1
cdr3_aa: ASSDILPAGARWEAF

j_call: TRBJ1-2
v_call: TRBV6-1
cdr3_aa: ASREDGYT

j_call: TRBJ2-7
v_call: TRBV9
cdr3_aa: ASSVGATTYEQY

j_call: TRBJ2-7
v_call: TRBV13
cdr3_aa: ASSERGQSSSYEQY

j_call: TRBJ2-7
v_call: TRBV7-9
cdr3_aa: ASSSGLYEQY

j_call: TRBJ2-1
v_call: TRBV2
cdr3_aa: ASRQKQGSSYNEQF

j_call: TRBJ1-1
v_call: TRBV6-1
cdr3_aa: ASTPYLGGRGEAF

j_call: TRBJ2-3
v_call: TRBV20-1
cdr3_aa: SASRQGTQY

j_call: TRBJ2-1
v_call: TRBV25-1
cdr3_aa: ASSLTRTSGKGLYNEQF

j_call: TRBJ2-7
v_call: TRBV7-2
cdr3_aa: ASSLGSAGALEQC

j_call: TRBJ2-7
v_call: TRBV27
cdr3_aa: ASSLRQGLFYEQY

j_call: TRBJ2-2
v_call: TRBV7-8
cdr3_aa: ASSSGGFTGELF

j_call: TRBJ2-7
v_call: TRBV20-1
cdr3_aa: SASSVQADPYEQY

j_call: TRBJ2-1
v_call: TRBV5-8
cdr3_aa: ASSFVLAVTAYNEQF

j_call: TRBJ1-2
v_call: TRBV12-3/TRBV12-4
cdr3_aa: ASSFGRIYGYT

j_call: TRBJ1-2
v_call: TRBV15
cdr3_aa: ATSRDSGPYGYT

j_call: TRBJ2-5
v_call: TRBV28
cdr3_aa: ASSSLAETQY

j_call: TRBJ2-3
v_call: TRBV6-2/TRBV6-3
cdr3_aa: ASGPQGSPFMDTQY

j_call: TRBJ1-1
v_call: TRBV6-4
cdr3_aa: ATDRDRNTEAF

j_call: TRBJ2-2
v_call: TRBV5-1
cdr3_aa: ASSALGLAGGTTGELF

j_call: TRBJ2-3
v_call: TRBV11-1
cdr3_aa: ASSFPDRVCTDTQY

j_call: TRBJ2-7
v_call: TRBV6-2/TRBV6-3
cdr3_aa: ASSFVSREPIYEQY

j_call: TRBJ1-1
v_call: TRBV10-3
cdr3_aa: AISESRGGTEAF

j_call: TRBJ2-7
v_call: TRBV11-2
cdr3_aa: ASSSGGRNSQGRNEQY

j_call: TRBJ2-7
v_call: TRBV30
cdr3_aa: AWTSTSGSLGEQY

j_call: TRBJ2-2
v_call: TRBV19
cdr3_aa: ASKGVSLRDVRTGELF

j_call: TRBJ2-7
v_call: TRBV28
cdr3_aa: ASSEAGAPYEQY

j_call: TRBJ1-2
v_call: TRBV6-1
cdr3_aa: ASRPTQGARGGYT

j_call: TRBJ1-1
v_call: TRBV7-2
cdr3_aa: ASSFRAGTGDAF

j_call: TRBJ1-1
v_call: TRBV7-9
cdr3_aa: ASSLEQNTEAF

j_call: TRBJ1-1
v_call: TRBV28
cdr3_aa: ASSELGTGVVNNEAF

j_call: TRBJ2-3
v_call: TRBV4-3
cdr3_aa: ASSPYTTQRLDTQY

j_call: TRBJ2-7
v_call: TRBV11-3
cdr3_aa: ASSLVGGAGTIPRKYEQY

j_call: TRBJ2-2
v_call: TRBV4-1
cdr3_aa: ASSPRSGGEWTGELF

j_call: TRBJ2-7
v_call: TRBV28
cdr3_aa: ASSDPWDSSYEQY

j_call: TRBJ2-3
v_call: TRBV20-1
cdr3_aa: SAVEITDTQY

j_call: TRBJ1-5
v_call: TRBV6-1
cdr3_aa: ASSRNRDSQPQH

j_call: TRBJ2-1
v_call: TRBV29-1
cdr3_aa: SVKRSGTGFEQF

j_call: TRBJ2-2
v_call: TRBV7-2
cdr3_aa: ASSLLAGVHTGELF

j_call: TRBJ2-3
v_call: TRBV18
cdr3_aa: ASSPSGSSTGTHY

j_call: TRBJ2-3
v_call: TRBV4-1
cdr3_aa: ASSQVGADTQY